A single sample is the source of the 14 T cell receptor beta chains below, sequenced in a study of T cell changes during pregnancy in multiple sclerosis. Method: immunoSEQ multiplex PCR; TCRdb's copy keeps in-frame clones and lacks some. The sample lists 30,000 to 45,000 clones; 85% to 95% were seen once. Material: CD4+ T cells from peripheral blood mononuclear cells, obtained in the third trimester of pregnancy. The receptors derive from a female donor in good health, enrolled as a control in a pregnancy study.

Turning to this clone: The junction does not match germline at one end; this may be a read error. V is TRBV11-3 and J is TRBJ2-5; D gene ambiguous. The CDR3 is 12 amino acids. Per the germline V gene, CDR1 is SGHNT and CDR2 is YENEEA. CDR3 bases: TGTGCCAGCAGCTTAGGACAAGAAACCCAGTACTTC. Translation: CASSLGQETQYF.

V and J are TRBV5-4 and TRBJ2-7, with 9 nucleotides matching TRBD1. The CDR3 runs 15 residues. Germline CDR1 reads SGHNT; CDR2 reads YYREEE (reference sequence). V shed 4 bases and J 6 bases; nucleotides not matched to a gene: 11. CDR3 sequence: CASSPAGTGKSEQYF. CDR3 nucleotides: TGTGCCAGCAGCCCCGCCGGGACAGGGAAGAGCGAGCAGTACTTC.

This chain links TRBV6-1 with TRBJ1-3, with no clear D. Germline V lookup: CDR1 MNHNS, CDR2 SASEGT. The CDR3 loop spans 15 amino acids. V was shortened by 0 bases and J by 3 bases, with 9 bases between the two germline ends. The CDR3 bases are TGTGCCAGCAGTGAAGCCCGGGTAATTGGAAACACCATATATTTT. This sequence encodes CASSEARVIGNTIYF.

The chain uses TRBV2 and TRBJ1-1; D unclear. CDR1 is SNHLY and CDR2 is FYNNEI in the germline V gene. The ends were cut back, 10 bases at V and 2 bases at J, with 11 bases in the middle. The CDR3 runs 12 residues. Here the CDR3 DNA reads TGTGCCAAATCACGGGGAAACACTGAAGCTTTCTTT. It encodes CAKSRGNTEAFF. Complete variable domain (other parts from reference TRBV2 and TRBJ1-1): EPEVTQTPSHQVTQMGQEVILRCVPISNHLYFYWYRQILGQKVEFLVSFYNNEISEKSEIFDDQFSVERPDGSNFTLKIRSTKLEDSAMYFCAKSRGNTEAFFGQGTRLTVV.

The chain combines TRBV2 with TRBJ1-5; 9 bases map to TRBD1. The germline V gene has CDR1 SNHLY and CDR2 FYNNEI. Trimming removed 10 bases from V and 9 bases from J; junction bases left unmatched: 10. The CDR3 contains 13 residues. CDR3 sequence reads: CATGGQGQAPQHF. Here the CDR3 DNA reads TGTGCCACAGGGGGACAGGGTCAGGCGCCCCAGCATTTT.

This chain joins TRBV6-9 and TRBJ2-7; D is perhaps TRBD1 (5 bases). CDR1 and CDR2 (germline): MNHGY, SVAAGI. V shed 6 bases and J shed 4 bases, with 22 bases lying between them. CDR3 length: 16 amino acids. The CDR3 DNA is TGTGCCAGCAGCTCTCAGGGTCCCCCCGCCTTATACGAGCAGTACTTC. Translation: CASSSQGPPALYEQYF.

The rearrangement links TRBV2 to TRBJ2-7; maybe TRBD1 (5 bases). V was shortened by 1 base and J by 3 bases, with 10 bases between the two germline ends. CDR1 is SNHLY and CDR2 is FYNNEI in the germline V gene. This CDR3 has 14 amino acids. The CDR3 coding sequence is TGTGCCAGCAGTGAAGACCGACAGCACTACGAGCAGTACTTC. It yields the protein CASSEDRQHYEQYF.

This rearrangement joins TRBV9 to TRBJ2-5; 9 nucleotides line up with TRBD1. CDR3 size: 15 residues. Trimming removed 0 bases from V and 5 bases from J; junction bases left unmatched: 5. The germline gives CDR1 SGDLS, CDR2 YYNGEE. The CDR3 spells CASSVVWDRAETQYF. CDR3 DNA sequence: TGTGCCAGCAGCGTAGTTTGGGACAGGGCTGAGACCCAGTACTTC.

The rearrangement uses TRBV7-9 and TRBJ1-6; no clear D gene. CDR3 length: 14 residues. Trimming took off 3 bases at V and 10 bases at J, with 13 bases between the two ends. Germline V gene sequence: CDR1 SEHNR, CDR2 FQNEAQ (reference sequence). The CDR3 DNA is TGTGCCAGCAGCTTTACTAGAAGTGGATCACCCCTCCACTTT. It is translated as CASSFTRSGSPLHF.

The V gene is TRBV9, the J gene TRBJ2-3; 9 bases are a match to TRBD1. The V segment lost 6 bases and the J segment 1 base; nucleotides outside the gene matches: 3. Germline V gene sequence: CDR1 SGDLS, CDR2 YYNGEE. The CDR3 has 14 residues. The CDR3 region is CASNRDRGTDTQYF. The CDR3 DNA follows: TGTGCCAGCAACCGGGACAGGGGCACAGATACGCAGTATTTT. The full variable domain, completed using reference TRBV9 and TRBJ2-3, is DSGVTQTPKHLITATGQRVTLRCSPRSGDLSVYWYQQSLDQGLQFLIQYYNGEERAKGNILERFSAQQFPDLHSELNLSSLELGDSALYFCASNRDRGTDTQYFGPGTRLTVL.

This chain uses TRBV4-1 with TRBJ2-1; TRBD1 might be the D (6 bases). The CDR3 covers 15 residues. Trimming took 2 bases from V and 15 from J, leaving 23 bases between them. Germline lookup yields CDR1 MGHRA and CDR2 YSYEKL. The CDR3 DNA sequence: TGCGCCAGCAGCCAAATACTCCTCCGACAGGCCCATAGGTTCTTC. Translated: CASSQILLRQAHRFF.

The gene calls are TRBV6-5 and TRBJ1-3; perhaps TRBD1 as D (5 bases). The CDR3 is made up of 14 amino acids. V lost 2 bases to trimming and J lost 2 bases, with 7 bases between them. From germline, CDR1 is MNHEY and CDR2 SVGAGI. The CDR3 here is CASSYGGAGNTIYF. DNA for the CDR3: TGTGCCAGCAGTTACGGGGGGGCTGGAAACACCATATATTTT.

This chain links TRBV30 with TRBJ1-3; unclear D gene. Germline CDR1 reads GTSNPN; CDR2 reads SVGIG (reference sequence). The V end was cut by 2 bases, the J end by 0 bases, with 11 bases between. The CDR3 is 15 residues long. The CDR3 loop is CAWSPTAASGNTIYF. The CDR3 region has the DNA TGTGCCTGGAGTCCTACAGCTGCCTCTGGAAACACCATATATTTT.

The CDR3 protein is CASDRGKLFF. The CDR3 coding sequence is TGCGCCAGCGATCGAGGAAAACTGTTTTTT. V gene TRBV5-1 combines with J gene TRBJ1-4, with D uncertain. Germline CDR1 SGHRS, CDR2 YFSETQ. The V and J ends lost 7 bases and 10 bases respectively, with 8 bases between them. The CDR3 runs 10 residues.